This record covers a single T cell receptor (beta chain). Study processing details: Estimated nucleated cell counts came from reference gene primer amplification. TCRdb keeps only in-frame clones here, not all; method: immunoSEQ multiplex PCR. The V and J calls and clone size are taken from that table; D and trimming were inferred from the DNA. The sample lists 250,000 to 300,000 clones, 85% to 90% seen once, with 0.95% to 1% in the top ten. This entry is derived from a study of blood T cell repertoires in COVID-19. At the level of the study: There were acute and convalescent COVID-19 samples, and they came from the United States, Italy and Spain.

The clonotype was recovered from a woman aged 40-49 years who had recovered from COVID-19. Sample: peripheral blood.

DNA of the CDR3: TGTGCCTGGAGTGTCCTAGCGGGAGGGCCCTACAATGAGCAGTTCTTC. The encoded protein is CAWSVLAGGPYNEQFF. V and J are TRBV30 and TRBJ2-1; TRBD2 matches at 12 bases. Germline CDR1 reads GTSNPN; CDR2 reads SVGIG (reference sequence). The CDR3 has 16 residues. Trimming cost V 0 bases and J 2 bases; bases outside gene matches: 2.